This TCR beta chain was found in a study of PD-1 blockade in classical Hodgkin lymphoma. Study-level background: Patients were dosed intravenously with nivolumab at 3 mg/kg every 2 weeks.

Documented time point: cycle 4 day 1 (C4D1), after more than five weeks of nivolumab. Every patient experienced relapse after autologous stem cell transplantation, and brentuximab vedotin exposure varied. This clone has a handful of counts. Its antigen is not known. Only in-frame clones appear in the TCRdb table, and some are missing; sequencing was by immunoSEQ multiplex PCR. The profile covers 25,000 to 35,000 clones, with roughly 76% appearing a single time and about 3.9% taken by the ten largest. This CDR3 is 14 amino acids long. Study-wide points: Relapsed/refractory patients reportedly had the lowest baseline TCR diversity, below newly diagnosed patients, who were below healthy donors. Complete responders entered with baseline diversity on par with newly diagnosed patients, the results showed.

The TCR originated in a human donor with classical Hodgkin lymphoma. This specimen was peripheral blood mononuclear cells (PBMCs), taken before the fourth cycle of nivolumab. This chain connects TRBV21-1 to TRBJ2-5; TRBD1, the table's D call, was not compared with the DNA. TRBV21-1 is a pseudogene. The CDR3 region is CASPGQGYQETQYF. The CDR3 DNA sequence: TGTGCCAGCCCGGGACAGGGGTATCAAGAGACCCAGTACTTC.